The 18 T cell receptor beta chains in this list originate from one sample, sequenced in a study of CD8+ T cells in alopecia areata. Documented treatment: oral pan-JAK inhibitor, 5-10 mg twice daily. Once RNA had been extracted, it was reverse transcribed into cDNA to act as the sequencing template. Assay: immunoSEQ multiplex PCR; the TCRdb copy retains only in-frame clones and omits some. The profile shows 90,000 or so clones, about 44% of them singletons. Here the sequenced sample was CD8+ T cells sorted from blood, taken at week 24, from a patient treated with tofacitinib. Every receptor here comes from a human donor with alopecia areata.

A few counts support this clone. The chain recombines TRBV6-1 with TRBJ2-7, with 8 bases matching TRBD2. The CDR3 is 15 amino acids. Germline trimming cut 3 bases from V and 2 bases from J; bases unmatched to any gene: 6. CDR1 and CDR2 (germline): MNHNS, SASEGT. The CDR3: CASSEWGTSPYEQYF. The DNA of the CDR3 is TGTGCCAGCAGTGAGTGGGGGACTAGTCCCTACGAGCAGTACTTC.

The V call is TRBV19, the J call TRBJ2-1; perhaps TRBD2 as D (6 bases). This CDR3 contains 17 residues. Trimming removed 0 bases at V and 4 bases at J, with 16 bases between. The germline gives CDR1 LNHDA, CDR2 SQIVND (reference sequence). CDR3 DNA: TGTGCCAGTAGTATAGATAAGGGAGCGGGCTCTTACAATGAGCAGTTCTTC. Its translation: CASSIDKGAGSYNEQFF. Combining the CDR3 with reference TRBV19 and TRBJ2-1 gives the whole variable domain DGGITQSPKYLFRKEGQNVTLSCEQNLNHDAMYWYRQDPGQGLRLIYYSQIVNDFQKGDIAEGYSVSREKKESFPLTVTSAQKNPTAFYLCASSIDKGAGSYNEQFFGPGTRLTVL.

The rearrangement links TRBV7-9 to TRBJ2-5; 10 bases agree with TRBD1. Germline trimming cut 5 bases from V and 1 base from J; bases unmatched to any gene: 7. The CDR3 is 16 amino acids. Germline lookup yields CDR1 SEHNR and CDR2 FQNEAQ (reference sequence). CDR3 amino acids: CASSGVGQGGQETQYF. CDR3 DNA sequence: TGTGCCAGCAGCGGGGTCGGACAGGGGGGCCAAGAGACCCAGTACTTC.

This chain joins TRBV5-4 and TRBJ2-2; tentatively, D is TRBD1 (5 bases). The germline V gene has CDR1 SGHNT and CDR2 YYREEE (reference sequence). V shed 7 bases and J shed 1 base, with 14 bases lying between them. This CDR3 spans 15 amino acids. CDR3 residues: CASFDSWMNTGELFF. The CDR3 bases are TGTGCCAGCTTCGACAGCTGGATGAACACCGGGGAGCTGTTTTTT.

The chain has TRBV16 and TRBJ2-7; no reliable D call. Between the trimmed V and J ends, which lost 3 bases and 3 bases, there was a span of 9 bases. From germline, CDR1 is KGHSY and CDR2 FQNENV. The length of the CDR3 is 13 residues. CDR3 sequence (DNA): TGTGCCAGCAGCCACTCGTACCTCTACGAGCAGTACTTC. Amino acid sequence: CASSHSYLYEQYF.

This clone was observed a handful of times. The chain carries TRBV6-1 and TRBJ2-6; no clear D gene. V was pared by 3 bases and J by 0 bases, with 9 bases between. The CDR3 sequence is 16 residues long. The V gene's germline CDR1 is MNHNS and CDR2 SASEGT. The CDR3 loop reads CASSDWKGSGANVLTF. The CDR3 bases are TGTGCCAGCAGTGATTGGAAGGGCTCTGGGGCCAACGTCCTGACTTTC.

The chain carries TRBV2 and TRBJ2-1; D assignment may be TRBD1 or TRBD2 (5 bases each). The V gene's germline CDR1 is SNHLY and CDR2 FYNNEI. CDR3 size: 12 residues. V lost 6 bases to trimming and J lost 8 bases, with 11 bases between them. The CDR3 protein is CASRGRTDEQFF. CDR3 nucleotide sequence: TGTGCCAGCAGGGGACGGACTGATGAGCAGTTCTTC.

This rearrangement joins TRBV6-5 to TRBJ2-1; TRBD1 matches at 9 bases. CDR3 size: 15 residues. Unmatched junction bases numbered 7, after V lost 5 bases and J lost 5 bases. Germline V lookup: CDR1 MNHEY, CDR2 SVGAGI. CDR3 nucleotide sequence: TGTGCCAGCAGTCCGTACAGGGGGCGGAACAATGAGCAGTTCTTC. It translates to CASSPYRGRNNEQFF.

The genes are TRBV28 and TRBJ2-1; the D is unclear. The CDR3 has 14 amino acids. Looked up from germline, CDR1 is MDHEN and CDR2 is SYDVKM. The V gene lost 7 bases and the J gene lost 4 bases, with 14 bases spanning the gap. In nucleotides, the CDR3 is TGTGCCAGCACCCCCCTTGGGGTTTACAATGAGCAGTTCTTC. This codes for CASTPLGVYNEQFF.

The chain combines TRBV5-6 with TRBJ1-2; weak D call: TRBD1 (5 bases). The CDR3 consists of 14 residues. Trimming removed 1 base at V and 8 bases at J, with 15 bases between. The germline V gene has CDR1 SGHDT and CDR2 YYEEEE. CDR3 protein: CASSLRVGPPGYTF. CDR3 in DNA: TGTGCCAGCAGCTTGAGAGTGGGGCCCCCGGGCTACACCTTC. Variable domain in full (rest from reference TRBV5-6 and TRBJ1-2): DAGVTQSPTHLIKTRGQQVTLRCSPKSGHDTVSWYQQALGQGPQFIFQYYEEEERQRGNFPDRFSGHQFPNYSSELNVNALLLGDSALYLCASSLRVGPPGYTFGSGTRLTVV.

J is TRBJ2-1 and V is TRBV27; 8 nucleotides align to TRBD2. CDR3 length: 13 residues. With 5 bases clipped from V and 8 bases from J, the junction kept 5 bases outside the gene matches. CDR1 and CDR2 (germline): MNHEY, SMNVEV (reference sequence). CDR3 in amino acids: CASSIGLAYEQFF. The CDR3 nucleotides are TGTGCCAGCAGTATCGGACTAGCCTATGAGCAGTTCTTC.

About this clone: The identical CDR3 is also encoded by other nucleotide sequences in the sample. The genes are TRBV4-1 and TRBJ1-1, with D maybe TRBD1 (6 bases). The V gene lost 1 base and the J gene lost 5 bases, with 8 bases spanning the gap. The germline V gene encodes CDR1 MGHRA and CDR2 YSYEKL. The CDR3 sequence is 13 residues long. The CDR3 DNA reads TGCGCCAGCAGCCAAGGGGGGGCAACTGAAGCTTTCTTT. It is translated as CASSQGGATEAFF.

By share, this clone ranks as medium-sized. The chain has TRBV5-6 and TRBJ2-7, with no clear D. Germline CDR1 SGHDT, CDR2 YYEEEE. The CDR3 is 12 amino acids. Between the trimmed V and J ends, which lost 3 bases and 3 bases, there was a span of 7 bases. In nucleotides, the CDR3 is TGTGCCAGCAGCTCGAACTACTACGAGCAGTACTTC. Protein sequence: CASSSNYYEQYF.

The rearrangement joins TRBV30 to TRBJ2-6, with unresolved D. CDR3 size: 13 residues. Between the trimmed V and J ends, which lost 3 bases and 0 bases, there was a span of 3 bases. CDR1 and CDR2 (germline): GTSNPN, SVGIG (reference sequence). The CDR3: CAWSVSGANVLTF. As DNA, the CDR3 is TGTGCCTGGAGCGTCTCTGGGGCCAACGTCCTGACTTTC.

This clone came up a few times. One end of the junction fails to match germline, which may point to a read error. The sample contains more than one DNA sequence encoding this CDR3. The chain joins TRBV29-1 to TRBJ2-7, with 8 bases matching TRBD1. The CDR3 is 14 residues long. Germline CDR1 and CDR2: SQVTM and ANQGSEA. For the CDR3, the DNA is TGCAGCGTAGAAGGACAGGGAAGCTCCTACGAGCAGTACTTC. Translation gives CSVEGQGSSYEQYF.

This chain uses TRBV29-1 with TRBJ2-2; 13 positions agree with TRBD2. V was pared by 1 base and J by 3 bases, with 2 bases of the junction left unmatched. The CDR3 runs 16 residues. Germline V gene lookup returns CDR1 SQVTM and CDR2 ANQGSEA. The CDR3 nucleotides are TGCAGCGTTGAAGGGACTAGCGGGAGAGACACCGGGGAGCTGTTTTTT. It encodes CSVEGTSGRDTGELFF.

The gene calls are TRBV9 and TRBJ2-2; D ambiguous. Trimming stripped 2 bases from V and 4 bases from J, with 12 bases between. The CDR3 contains 15 residues. In germline, CDR1 is SGDLS, CDR2 YYNGEE. Here the CDR3 reads CASSVGLSGTGELFF. The CDR3 nucleotides read TGTGCCAGCAGCGTTGGGCTATCGGGCACCGGGGAGCTGTTTTTT. Based on the CDR3 plus reference TRBV9 and TRBJ2-2, the full variable domain is DSGVTQTPKHLITATGQRVTLRCSPRSGDLSVYWYQQSLDQGLQFLIQYYNGEERAKGNILERFSAQQFPDLHSELNLSSLELGDSALYFCASSVGLSGTGELFFGEGSRLTVL.

This clone was picked up a small number of times. CDR3 residues: CASSLSSDGEQFF. CDR3 coding DNA: TGTGCCAGCAGCTTATCCAGTGACGGTGAGCAGTTCTTC. The chain couples TRBV7-9 to TRBJ2-1; D is undetermined. The V gene's germline CDR1 is SEHNR and CDR2 FQNEAQ (reference sequence). Trimming removed 2 bases from V and 9 bases from J, with 11 bases in between. This CDR3 comprises 13 residues.